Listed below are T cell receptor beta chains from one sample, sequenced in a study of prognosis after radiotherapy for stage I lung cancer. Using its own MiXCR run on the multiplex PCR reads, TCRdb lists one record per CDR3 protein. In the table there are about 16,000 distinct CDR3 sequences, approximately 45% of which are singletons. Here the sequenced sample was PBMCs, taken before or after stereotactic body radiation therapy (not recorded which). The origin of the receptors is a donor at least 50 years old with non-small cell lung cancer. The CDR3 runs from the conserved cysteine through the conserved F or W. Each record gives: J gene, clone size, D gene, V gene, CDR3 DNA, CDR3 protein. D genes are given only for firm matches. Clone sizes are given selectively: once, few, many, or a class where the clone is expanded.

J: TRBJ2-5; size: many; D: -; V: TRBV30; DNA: TGTGCCTGGAGTTACCGGGGGCTGGAGACCCAGTACTTC; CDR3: CAWSYRGLETQYF
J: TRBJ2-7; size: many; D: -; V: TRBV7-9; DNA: TGTGCCAGCAGCACCAGGGATACCTACGAGCAGTACTTC; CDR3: CASSTRDTYEQYF
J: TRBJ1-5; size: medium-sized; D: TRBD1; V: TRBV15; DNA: TGTGCCACCAGCCCGGGACAGGGATTTCAGCCCCAGCATTTT; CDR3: CATSPGQGFQPQHF
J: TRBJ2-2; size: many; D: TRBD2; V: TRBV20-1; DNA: TGCAGTGCCTTAGGAATGGCGGGAGGAAGAACCGGGGAGCTGTTTTTT; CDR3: CSALGMAGGRTGELFF
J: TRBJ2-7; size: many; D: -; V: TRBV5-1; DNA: TGCGCCAGCAGCTTGGTACCGGGGTCCCAGGGGAACGAGCAGTACTTC; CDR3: CASSLVPGSQGNEQYF
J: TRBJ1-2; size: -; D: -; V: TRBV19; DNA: TGTGCCCCTAGGGACGGGGGGCTGTCTGCCTCTGACTATGGCTACACCTTC; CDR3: CAPRDGGLSASDYGYTF
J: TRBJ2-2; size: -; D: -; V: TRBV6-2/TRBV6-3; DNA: TGTGCCAGCAAAAATAGTTGGGGCCACACCGGGGAGCTGTTTTTT; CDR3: CASKNSWGHTGELFF
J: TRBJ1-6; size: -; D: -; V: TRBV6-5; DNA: TGTGCCAGCAGTTACTCGGGACACCGAAATTCACCCCTCCACTTT; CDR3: CASSYSGHRNSPLHF
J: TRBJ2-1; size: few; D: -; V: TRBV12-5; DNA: TGTGCTAGTGGTTTGGTAGTCGGGCGACAGGCTCTCGGCGGGAGTCCTTACAATGAGCAGTTCTTC; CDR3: CASGLVVGRQALGGSPYNEQFF
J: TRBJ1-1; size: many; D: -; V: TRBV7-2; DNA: TGTGCCAGCAGCTTAGTCGGCCCTGGCACTGAAGCTTTCTTT; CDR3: CASSLVGPGTEAFF
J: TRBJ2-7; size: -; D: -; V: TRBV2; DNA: TGTGCCAGCACCGCAGTGGATGGATACTACGAGCAGTACTTC; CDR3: CASTAVDGYYEQYF
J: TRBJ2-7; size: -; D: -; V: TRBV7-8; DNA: TGTGCCAGCAGCCCCAGAGGGAGGAGCTCCTACGAGCAGTACTTC; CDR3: CASSPRGRSSYEQYF
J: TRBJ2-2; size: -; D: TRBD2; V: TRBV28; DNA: TGTGCCAGCAGTTTATTTCTAGCGGTAGACGCCGGGGAGCTGTTTTTT; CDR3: CASSLFLAVDAGELFF
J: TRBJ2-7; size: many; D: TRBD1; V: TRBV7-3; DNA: TGTGCCAGCAGCTTAACCGGGACAGGTCACTACGAGCAGTACTTC; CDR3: CASSLTGTGHYEQYF
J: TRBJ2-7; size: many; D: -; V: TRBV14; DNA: TGTGCCAGCATAAACTTTGGCACACAGGGAAGAACTTCTTTAACCCCCTACGAGCAGTACTTC; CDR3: CASINFGTQGRTSLTPYEQYF
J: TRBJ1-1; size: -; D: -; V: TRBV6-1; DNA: TGTGCCAGCAGGTCGATAGGGAAGAACACTGAAGCTTTCTTT; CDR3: CASRSIGKNTEAFF
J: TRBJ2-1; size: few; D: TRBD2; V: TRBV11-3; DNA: TGTGCCAGCAGCCCCCGGACTAGCGGGAGAAAGCAGTTCTTC; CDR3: CASSPRTSGRKQFF
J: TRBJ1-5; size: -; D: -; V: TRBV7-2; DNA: TGTGCCAGCAGGGGTCGCAATAGCAATCAGCCCCAGCATTTT; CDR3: CASRGRNSNQPQHF
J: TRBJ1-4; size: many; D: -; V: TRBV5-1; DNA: TGCGCCAGCAGCCTGGGGGCGGCTAATGAAAAACTGTTTTTT; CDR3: CASSLGAANEKLFF
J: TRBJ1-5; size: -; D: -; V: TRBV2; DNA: TGTGCCAGCAGGCCACAGGTTAATCAGCCCCAGCATTTT; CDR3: CASRPQVNQPQHF
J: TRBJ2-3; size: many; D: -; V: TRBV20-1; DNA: TGCAGTGCTAGGGGGAGGACAGATACGCAGTATTTT; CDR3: CSARGRTDTQYF
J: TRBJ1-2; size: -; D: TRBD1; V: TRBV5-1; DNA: TGCGCCAGCAGCTTGGCCGCGGGACAGGGGGATGGCTACACCTTC; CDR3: CASSLAAGQGDGYTF
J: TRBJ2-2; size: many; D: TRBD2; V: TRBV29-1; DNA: TGCAGCGTTAAGGCGGGCGGGGGAAACACCGGGGAGCTGTTTTTT; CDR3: CSVKAGGGNTGELFF
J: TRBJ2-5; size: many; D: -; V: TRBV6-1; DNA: TGTGCCAGCAGTGAAGCGATGGGGGCAGTTGGAGAGACCCAGTACTTC; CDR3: CASSEAMGAVGETQYF
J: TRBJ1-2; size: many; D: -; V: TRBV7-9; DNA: TGTGCCAGCAGCCAGACTACGGGAGTTTATGGCTACACCTTC; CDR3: CASSQTTGVYGYTF
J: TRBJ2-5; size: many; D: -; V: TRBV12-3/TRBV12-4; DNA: TGTGCCAGCAGTTTAGAGCTCTCACAAGAGACCCAGTACTTC; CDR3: CASSLELSQETQYF
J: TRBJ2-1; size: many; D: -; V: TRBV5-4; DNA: TGTGCCAGCAGCTTGGGCAGGAATGAGCAGTTCTTC; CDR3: CASSLGRNEQFF
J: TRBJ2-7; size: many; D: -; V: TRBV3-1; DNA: TGTGCCAGCAGCCAAGCGAGATACGAGCAGTACTTC; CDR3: CASSQARYEQYF
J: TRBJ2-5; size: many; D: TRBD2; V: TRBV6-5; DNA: TGTGCCAGCAGTTACACGTGGGCTAGCGGGAGGGCCGGGGACCAAGAGACCCAGTACTTC; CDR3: CASSYTWASGRAGDQETQYF
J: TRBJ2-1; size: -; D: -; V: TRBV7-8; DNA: TGTGCTAGCAGCTTAGTGGCAGGGAATGAGCAGTTCTTC; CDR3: CASSLVAGNEQFF
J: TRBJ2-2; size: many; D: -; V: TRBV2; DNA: TGTGCCAGCAGACCCGGACAGTTGAACACCGGGGAGCTGTTTTTT; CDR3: CASRPGQLNTGELFF
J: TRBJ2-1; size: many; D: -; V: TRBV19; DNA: TGTGCCAGTAGTATCGGTCCTAGCTCCTACAATGAGCAGTTCTTC; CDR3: CASSIGPSSYNEQFF
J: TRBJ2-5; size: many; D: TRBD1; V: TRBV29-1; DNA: TGCAGCGTAGTAGACAGGGGTGACCAAGAGACCCAGTACTTC; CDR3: CSVVDRGDQETQYF
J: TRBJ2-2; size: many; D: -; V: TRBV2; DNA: TGTGCCAGCGGGGTGGAAAACACCGGGGAGCTGTTTTTT; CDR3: CASGVENTGELFF
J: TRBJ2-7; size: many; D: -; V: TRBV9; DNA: TGTGCCAGCAGCGTAGGATCTGTCAGCAACGAGCAGTACTTC; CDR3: CASSVGSVSNEQYF
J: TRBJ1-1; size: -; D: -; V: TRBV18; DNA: TGTGCCAGCTCACCGCCATCACAGGGATCGAACACTGAAGCTTCCTTT; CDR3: CASSPPSQGSNTEASF
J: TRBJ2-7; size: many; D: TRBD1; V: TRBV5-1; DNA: TGCGCCAGCAGTACAGGGGGCTACGAGCAGTACTTC; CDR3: CASSTGGYEQYF
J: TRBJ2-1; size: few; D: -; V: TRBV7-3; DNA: TGTGCCAGCAGCCTTGAGGGGCTCAATGAGCAGTTCTTC; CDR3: CASSLEGLNEQFF
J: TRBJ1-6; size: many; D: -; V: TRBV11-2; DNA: TGTGCCAGCAGCTTAGGTGGCAGTTCGACACCCCTCCACTTT; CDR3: CASSLGGSSTPLHF
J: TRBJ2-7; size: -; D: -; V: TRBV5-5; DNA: TGTGCCAGCAGCTTAACTGGTTCCCCCTACGAGCAGTACTTC; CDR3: CASSLTGSPYEQYF
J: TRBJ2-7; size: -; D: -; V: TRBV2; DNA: TGTGCCATGAGGGACACCCCCTACGAGCAGTACTTC; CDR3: CAMRDTPYEQYF
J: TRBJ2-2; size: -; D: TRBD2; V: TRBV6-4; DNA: TGTGTCAGCAGCATAACTAGCGCCGGGGAGCTGTTTTTT; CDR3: CVSSITSAGELFF
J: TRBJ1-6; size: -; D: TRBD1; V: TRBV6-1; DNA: TGTGCCAGCAGCCGGGACAGGGGTTATTATAATTCACCCCTCCACTTT; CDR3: CASSRDRGYYNSPLHF
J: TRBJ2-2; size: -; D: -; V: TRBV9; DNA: TGTGCCAGCAGCGTAGGGGCGGACACCGGGGAGCTGTTTTTT; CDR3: CASSVGADTGELFF
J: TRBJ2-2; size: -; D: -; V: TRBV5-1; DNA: TGCACCAGCAGCGCCTACTATAACACCGGGGAGCTGTTTTTT; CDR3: CTSSAYYNTGELFF
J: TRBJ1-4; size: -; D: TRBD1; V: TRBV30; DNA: TGTGCCTGGAGAAGGGAGGGGGCGGCTAATGAAAAACTGTTTTTT; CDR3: CAWRREGAANEKLFF
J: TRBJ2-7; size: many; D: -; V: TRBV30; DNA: TGTGCCTGGAGTGTAACCGGGGGGCAATACGAGCAGTACTTC; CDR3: CAWSVTGGQYEQYF
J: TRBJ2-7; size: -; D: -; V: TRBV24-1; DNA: TGTGCCCCCCCGGGTCACTACTTC; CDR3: CAPPGHYF
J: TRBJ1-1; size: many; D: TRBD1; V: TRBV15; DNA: TGTGCCACCAGCAGAGACAGGGGGCTAGTCACTGAAGCTTTCTTT; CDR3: CATSRDRGLVTEAFF
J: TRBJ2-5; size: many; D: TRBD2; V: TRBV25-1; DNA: TGTGCCAGCAGAAAAGGGACTAGCGGGGGTCGGGAGACCCAGTACTTC; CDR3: CASRKGTSGGRETQYF
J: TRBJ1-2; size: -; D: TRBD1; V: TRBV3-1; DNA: TGTGCCAGCAGCCAATCCAGGGGGAACTATGGCTACACCTTC; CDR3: CASSQSRGNYGYTF
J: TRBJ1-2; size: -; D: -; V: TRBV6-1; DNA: TGTGCCAGCCGGAAGGGGATGAGCTATGGCTACACCTTC; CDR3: CASRKGMSYGYTF
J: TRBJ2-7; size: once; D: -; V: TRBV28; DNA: TGTGCCAGCAGTTTAGGGTTTAACGAGCAGTACTTC; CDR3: CASSLGFNEQYF
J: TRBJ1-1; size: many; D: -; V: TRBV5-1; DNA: TGCGCCAGCAGCCGGGGGGTGGGAGTCTCGAACACTGAAGCTTTCTTT; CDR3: CASSRGVGVSNTEAFF
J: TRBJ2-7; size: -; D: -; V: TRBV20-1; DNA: TGCAGTGCTCCCGGGACAAAAGATGCCTCCTACGAGCAGTACTTC; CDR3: CSAPGTKDASYEQYF
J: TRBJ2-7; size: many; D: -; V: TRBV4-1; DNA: TGCGCCAGCAGCCGAAGAACTGGGACGCAGGATACCTACGAGCAGTACTTC; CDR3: CASSRRTGTQDTYEQYF